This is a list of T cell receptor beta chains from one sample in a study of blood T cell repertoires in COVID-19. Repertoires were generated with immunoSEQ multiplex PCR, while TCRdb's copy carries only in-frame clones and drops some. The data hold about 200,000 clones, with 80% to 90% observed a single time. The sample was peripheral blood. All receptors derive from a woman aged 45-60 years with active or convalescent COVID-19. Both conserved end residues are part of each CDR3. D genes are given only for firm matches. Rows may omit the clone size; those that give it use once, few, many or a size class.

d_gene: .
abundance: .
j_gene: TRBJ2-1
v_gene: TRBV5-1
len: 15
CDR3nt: TGCGCCAGCAGCGCCGTGGCTAGCTCCTACAATGAGCAGTTCTTC
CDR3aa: CASSAVASSYNEQFF

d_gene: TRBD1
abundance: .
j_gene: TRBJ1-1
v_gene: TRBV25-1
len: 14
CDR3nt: TGTGCCAGCAGTGTAGAGACAGGGCCCACTGAAGCTTTCTTT
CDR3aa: CASSVETGPTEAFF

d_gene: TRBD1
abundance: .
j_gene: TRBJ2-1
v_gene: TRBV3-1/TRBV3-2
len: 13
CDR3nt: TGTGCCAGCAGGACAGGGCCGCGGAATGAGCAGTTCTTC
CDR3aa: CASRTGPRNEQFF

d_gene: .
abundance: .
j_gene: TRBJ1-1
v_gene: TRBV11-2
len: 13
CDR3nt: TGTGCCAGCAGCTTCTTACAGCCCACTGAAGCTTTCTTT
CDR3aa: CASSFLQPTEAFF

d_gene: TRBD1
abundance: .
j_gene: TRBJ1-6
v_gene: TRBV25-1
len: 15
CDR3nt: TGTGCCAGCCACCCGACAGGGAAAAGTAATTCACCCCTCCACTTT
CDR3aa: CASHPTGKSNSPLHF

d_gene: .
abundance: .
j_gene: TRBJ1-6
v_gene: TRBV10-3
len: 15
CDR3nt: TGTGCCATCAGTGAGTCTGGGGGCAAGAATTCACCCCTCCACTTT
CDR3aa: CAISESGGKNSPLHF

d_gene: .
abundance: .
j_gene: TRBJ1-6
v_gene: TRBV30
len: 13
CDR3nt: TGTGCCTGGAGGGGTCAGGGGAATTCACCCCTCCACTTT
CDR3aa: CAWRGQGNSPLHF

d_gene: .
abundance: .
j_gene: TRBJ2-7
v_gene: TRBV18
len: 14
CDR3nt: TGTGCCAGCTCATCCCGACTGATGACCTACGAGCAGTACTTC
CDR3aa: CASSSRLMTYEQYF

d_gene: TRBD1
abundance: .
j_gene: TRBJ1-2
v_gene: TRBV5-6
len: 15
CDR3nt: TGTGCCAGCAGCCACACGTGGGACAGCTCTGGTGGCTACACCTTC
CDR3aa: CASSHTWDSSGGYTF

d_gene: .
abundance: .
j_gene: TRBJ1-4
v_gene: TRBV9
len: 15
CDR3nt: TGTGCCAGCACGGGCGGGGAGACAACTAATGAAAAACTGTTTTTT
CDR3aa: CASTGGETTNEKLFF

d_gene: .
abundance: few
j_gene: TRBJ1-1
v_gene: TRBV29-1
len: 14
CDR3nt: TGCAGTGCAGCGGGGAGACTGTCGGACACTGAAGCTTTCTTT
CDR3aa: CSAAGRLSDTEAFF

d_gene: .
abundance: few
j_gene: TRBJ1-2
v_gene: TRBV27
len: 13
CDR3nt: TGTGCCAGCAGTTTTGGGGGGACGGATGGCTACACCTTC
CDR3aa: CASSFGGTDGYTF